What follows are 17 T cell receptor beta chains derived from one specimen sequenced in a study of blood T cell repertoires in COVID-19. Here immunoSEQ multiplex PCR was the method, and the copy in TCRdb shows in-frame clones only, minus some. Counted here are 150,000 to 200,000 clones, around 84% occurring once; the ten biggest clones make up about 6%. Sequenced input: PBMCs or T cells enriched from blood (not recorded which). The receptors derive from a man aged 35-49 years who had recovered from COVID-19.

The chain recombines TRBV6-5 with TRBJ1-2; 8 nucleotides line up with TRBD1. V gave up 5 bases and J gave up 5 bases; unmatched junction bases: 7. Germline loops: CDR1 MNHEY, CDR2 SVGAGI. CDR3 length equals 14 residues. The CDR3 region is CASSPRTGRYGYTF. CDR3 nucleotides: TGTGCCAGCAGTCCTCGGACAGGGCGTTATGGCTACACCTTC.

The chain employs TRBV19 and TRBJ1-1, with 7 nucleotides matching TRBD1. This CDR3 spans 15 amino acids. The V gene end was trimmed by 5 bases and the J gene end by 7 bases; junction bases not matched to a gene: 13. Germline-derived CDR1 and CDR2 are LNHDA and SQIVND (reference sequence). The CDR3: CASSSSPAGTDEAFF. CDR3 in DNA: TGTGCCAGTAGTTCCAGTCCGGCCGGGACAGATGAAGCTTTCTTT.

The CDR3 DNA is TGTGCCAGCAGTCCCCAGGGTCCTAATGAAAAACTGTTTTTT. As protein: CASSPQGPNEKLFF. The V gene is TRBV2, the J gene TRBJ1-4; D is perhaps TRBD1 (5 bases). The V gene's germline CDR1 is SNHLY and CDR2 FYNNEI. V was trimmed by 5 bases and J by 3 bases, leaving 10 bases between them. This CDR3 spans 14 amino acids.

V and J are TRBV6-5 and TRBJ1-1, with D perhaps TRBD1 (5 bases). The germline gives CDR1 MNHEY, CDR2 SVGAGI. V was pared by 6 bases and J by 5 bases, with 16 bases between. The CDR3 length is 14 residues. CDR3 DNA sequence: TGTGCCAGCAGATCCCGGGGGGTGGGGACTGAAGCTTTCTTT. It is translated as CASRSRGVGTEAFF.

This sequence joins TRBV5-1 and TRBJ2-5; perhaps TRBD1 as D (6 bases). The CDR3 contains 14 residues. From germline, CDR1 is SGHRS and CDR2 YFSETQ. Trimming pared 4 bases from V and 3 bases from J, leaving 13 bases between. CDR3 sequence reads: CASSVTGTEETQYF. The CDR3 DNA sequence: TGCGCCAGCAGCGTGACAGGCACCGAAGAGACCCAGTACTTC.

In its sample, this clone was seen once. This chain connects TRBV5-6 to TRBJ2-1; 8 bases line up with TRBD2. V shed 1 base, J shed 5 bases, and the junction held 5 bases outside the gene matches. This CDR3 is built from 15 residues. CDR1 SGHDT and CDR2 YYEEEE come from the germline V gene. CDR3 protein: CASSLIGGADNEQFF. Here the CDR3 DNA reads TGTGCCAGCAGCTTGATCGGGGGGGCGGACAATGAGCAGTTCTTC.

This clone was counted a single time. The junction departs from the called germline gene at one end, perhaps through a read error. V is TRBV12-3 or TRBV12-4 and J is TRBJ1-2, with D perhaps TRBD1 (5 bases). CDR3 length: 13 residues. The CDR3 sequence: CASSLVWGYAYSF. CDR3 DNA: TGTGCCAGCAGTTTGGTGTGGGGCTACGCATACTCCTTC.

This clone was counted between two and nine times. V usage is TRBV11-3 and J usage is TRBJ2-1; 9 positions match TRBD2. CDR1 is SGHNT and CDR2 is YENEEA in the germline V gene. The CDR3 runs 16 residues. J was trimmed by 5 bases and V by 5 bases; bases with no gene match: 10. CDR3 loop: CASSLRAGGKNNEQFF. CDR3 sequence (DNA): TGTGCCAGCAGCCTCCGGGCGGGGGGGAAAAACAATGAGCAGTTCTTC.

This clone appeared a few times. This chain connects TRBV6-2 or TRBV6-3 to TRBJ2-7; no firm D call. Germline V CDR1 and CDR2: MNHEY, SVGEGT. This CDR3 contains 12 residues. V was clipped by 0 bases and J by 7 bases, with 7 bases between them. The CDR3 region is CASSYSVREQYF. DNA of the CDR3: TGTGCCAGCAGTTACTCGGTCAGGGAGCAGTACTTC.

For the CDR3, the DNA is TGTGCCACCAGTGATCAGGGACAGACAGGGAGGACCGGGGAGCTGTTTTTT. As protein: CATSDQGQTGRTGELFF. The chain has TRBV24-1 and TRBJ2-2; possible D gene TRBD1, 7 bases. CDR3 size: 17 residues. Germline CDR1 and CDR2: KGHDR and SFDVKD. The V end was cut by 3 bases, the J end by 5 bases, with 18 bases between.

The CDR3 loop reads CAMRGASTDTQYF. CDR3 nucleotide sequence: TGTGCCATGCGGGGGGCAAGCACAGATACGCAGTATTTT. The rearrangement uses TRBV10-3 and TRBJ2-3, with 8 bases lining up with TRBD2. Germline loops: CDR1 ENHRY, CDR2 SYGVKD. Germline trimming cut 9 bases from V and 0 bases from J; bases unmatched to any gene: 2. The CDR3 extends over 13 amino acids.

The rearrangement links TRBV5-1 to TRBJ1-2; 8 nucleotides align to TRBD1. Germline lookup yields CDR1 SGHRS and CDR2 YFSETQ. The ends lost 4 bases at V and 2 bases at J; junction bases unmatched: 10. This CDR3 region has 16 residues. CDR3 DNA sequence: TGCGCCAGCAGCCACAGTTCGACAGGGGACAACTATGGCTACACCTTC. It translates to CASSHSSTGDNYGYTF. The full variable domain, completed using reference TRBV5-1 and TRBJ1-2, is KAGVTQTPRYLIKTRGQQVTLSCSPISGHRSVSWYQQTPGQGLQFLFEYFSETQRNKGNFPGRFSGRQFSNSRSEMNVSTLELGDSALYLCASSHSSTGDNYGYTFGSGTRLTVV.

The chain has TRBV10-3 and TRBJ1-1, with 7 nucleotides matching TRBD1. Germline trimming cut 2 bases from V and 3 bases from J; bases unmatched to any gene: 6. Germline CDR1 is ENHRY and CDR2 is SYGVKD. This CDR3 spans 15 amino acids. The CDR3 region is CAISERGPGDTEAFF. DNA for the CDR3: TGTGCCATCAGTGAGAGGGGGCCTGGGGACACTGAAGCTTTCTTT.

The V call is TRBV7-8, the J call TRBJ2-2, with 8 nucleotides matching TRBD1. The germline V gene has CDR1 SGHVS and CDR2 FQNEAQ. The CDR3 sequence is 14 residues long. V shed 3 bases and J 10 bases; nucleotides not matched to a gene: 7. The CDR3 loop is CASSFRGQAAELFF. DNA for the CDR3: TGTGCCAGCAGCTTCCGGGGACAGGCCGCGGAGCTGTTTTTT.

The V and J genes are TRBV6-5 and TRBJ1-3; unclear D gene. This CDR3 is 14 amino acids long. The germline V and J ends were trimmed by 0 bases and 10 bases, with 13 bases remaining between them. Germline assignment: CDR1 MNHEY and CDR2 SVGAGI. As DNA, the CDR3 is TGTGCCAGCAGTTACTCCCCCACTTGGTCGACCATATATTTT. Encoded protein: CASSYSPTWSTIYF.

This chain links TRBV19 with TRBJ1-5; D possibly corresponds to TRBD1 (5 bases). Trimming cost V 9 bases and J 1 base, with 10 bases left between them. Germline values: CDR1 LNHDA, CDR2 SQIVND (reference sequence). The CDR3 has 13 amino acids. The CDR3 reads CASLGQSNQPQHF. The CDR3 DNA follows: TGTGCCAGCCTGGGGCAGAGCAATCAGCCCCAGCATTTT.

The chain is built from TRBV4-1 and TRBJ2-5; 14 bases agree with TRBD2. The CDR3 covers 17 residues. V trimming: 4 bases; J trimming: 1 base; junction bases outside the gene matches: 5. CDR1 and CDR2 (germline): MGHRA, YSYEKL. CDR3 amino acids: CASSRTSGGTTQETQYF. The CDR3 DNA reads as TGCGCCAGCAGCCGGACTAGCGGGGGGACCACCCAAGAGACCCAGTACTTC.